Listed below are T cell receptor beta chains from one sample, sequenced in a study of T cells in Graves' hyperthyroidism and ophthalmopathy. TCRdb processed the multiplex PCR reads anew with MiXCR; each CDR3 protein has one entry. The sample has about 690,000 distinct CDR3 sequences, 17% seen once. The sample was blood. The source is a man aged 45-60 years with Graves' hyperthyroidism. Each CDR3 is given with its conserved first and last residue. Each record gives: D gene, V gene, clone size, J gene, CDR3 DNA, CDR3 protein. The D gene is left open where the match is weak. Rows give clone size only sometimes, using once, few, many, or a class for an expanded clone.

.	TRBV7-3	.	TRBJ2-5	TGTGCCAGCAGTTACCAGGTTCAAGAGACCCAGTACTTC	CASSYQVQETQYF
.	TRBV27	.	TRBJ1-5	TGTGCCAGCAGTGAAGAATCCCTTAGCAATCAGCCCCAGCATTTT	CASSEESLSNQPQHF
TRBD2	TRBV10-3	many	TRBJ2-1	TGTGCCATCAGTGTCTTTACTAGCGGGAGGACCAATGAGCAGTTCTTC	CAISVFTSGRTNEQFF
.	TRBV27	many	TRBJ1-3	TGTGCCAGCAGCTTGCGTGCGGGCTCTGGAAACACCATATATTTT	CASSLRAGSGNTIYF
.	TRBV29-1	few	TRBJ2-1	TGCAGCGTTGGGAACAATGAGCAGTTCTTC	CSVGNNEQFF
TRBD2	TRBV28	many	TRBJ2-1	TGTGCCAGCAGTTCCTTACTAGCGGGAGCCCAAGGAGAGCAGTTCTTC	CASSSLLAGAQGEQFF
TRBD1	TRBV28	many	TRBJ1-4	TGTGCCAGCAGGAAATCAGGGGGCCTTAATGAAAAACTGTTTTTT	CASRKSGGLNEKLFF
.	TRBV28	few	TRBJ2-7	TGTGCCAGCCAGGGCCCCAACTCCTACGAGCAGTACTTC	CASQGPNSYEQYF
TRBD1	TRBV18	few	TRBJ1-1	TGTGCCAGCTCATCCGGGACAGGGGGCCTGAACACTGAAGCTTTCTTT	CASSSGTGGLNTEAFF
.	TRBV28	few	TRBJ1-5	TGTGCCAGCAGCTCAGAGGATCAGCCCCAGCATTTT	CASSSEDQPQHF
.	TRBV11-3	many	TRBJ2-1	TGTGCCAGCAGCTTGGGGATAGTATCCTACAATGAGCAGTTCTTC	CASSLGIVSYNEQFF
.	TRBV7-9	many	TRBJ2-7	TGTGCCAGCAGCCTCGGCGGAATCACCTACGAGCAGTACTTC	CASSLGGITYEQYF
.	TRBV5-1	few	TRBJ2-7	TGCGCCAGCTCCTGGCGGGGCCACTACGAGCAGTACTTC	CASSWRGHYEQYF
.	TRBV7-2	many	TRBJ2-3	TGTGCCAGCAGCCCTGAATGGGCTAGCACAGATACGCAGTATTTT	CASSPEWASTDTQYF
.	TRBV5-1	.	TRBJ1-2	TGCGCCAGCAGGCGGAACCCAGGGGACCTCTATGGCTACACCTTC	CASRRNPGDLYGYTF
TRBD1	TRBV28	many	TRBJ1-2	TGTGCCAGTCGAATCCAACAGGGGGCCTATGGCTACACCTTC	CASRIQQGAYGYTF
.	TRBV5-4	.	TRBJ2-6	TGTGCCAGCAGCCCGTCAGGCAACTCTGGGGCCAACGTCCTGACTTTC	CASSPSGNSGANVLTF
TRBD1	TRBV10-3	many	TRBJ2-2	TGTGCCATCAGTGAGCCTCCACCGGACAGGGTGAACACCGGGGAGCTGTTTTTT	CAISEPPPDRVNTGELFF
.	TRBV20-1	few	TRBJ2-7	TGCAGTGCTGCCGAGTGGGGCTACGAGCAGTACTTC	CSAAEWGYEQYF
TRBD2	TRBV28	.	TRBJ2-5	TGTGCCAGCAGTTTGTGGACTAGCGGTCTGAGTCCCCAGTACTTC	CASSLWTSGLSPQYF
.	TRBV2	.	TRBJ2-5	TGTGCCAGCAGTGATATCTCGACAGTGAAGGGCCAAGAGACCCAGTACTTC	CASSDISTVKGQETQYF
.	TRBV5-1	.	TRBJ2-5	TGCGCCAGCTCGGAGGCGCAAGAGACCCAGTACTTC	CASSEAQETQYF
TRBD1	TRBV6-1	many	TRBJ1-2	TGTGCCAGCAGTTCCCATCGGGACAGCATTTATGGCTACACCTTC	CASSSHRDSIYGYTF
.	TRBV29-1	.	TRBJ1-2	TGCAGCGTTGCCGGGTCATACTTCTCGGGGGGCTACACCTTC	CSVAGSYFSGGYTF
TRBD1	TRBV5-1	.	TRBJ1-4	TGCGCCAGCAGCCTAGGGGGCCCCTCAACTAATGAAAAACTGTTTTTT	CASSLGGPSTNEKLFF
.	TRBV28	few	TRBJ1-2	TGTGCCAGCAGTCCCGGGCTGGGCGCTTACTATGGCTACACCTTC	CASSPGLGAYYGYTF
TRBD1	TRBV7-9	many	TRBJ1-2	TGTGCCAGCAGCGTGGGTAGGGGGCCTGGCTATGGCTACACCTTC	CASSVGRGPGYGYTF
TRBD1	TRBV30	many	TRBJ1-2	TGTGCCTGGAGTTTTGACAGGGTCTATGGCTACACCTTC	CAWSFDRVYGYTF
.	TRBV2	many	TRBJ2-3	TGTGCCAGCAGGGCTAGATCTGGCACAGATACGCAGTATTTT	CASRARSGTDTQYF
.	TRBV2	.	TRBJ2-5	TGTGCCAGCTCACTCAAGACAGGAGCGATACAAGAGACCCAGTACTTC	CASSLKTGAIQETQYF
.	TRBV12-3/TRBV12-4	many	TRBJ2-2	TGTGCCAGCAGGCAGGGGGGGAACACCGGGGAGCTGTTTTTT	CASRQGGNTGELFF
.	TRBV5-1	few	TRBJ2-1	TGCGCCAGCAGCTTGGGCCTGACAATCACCGGGCCAAATGAGCAGTTCTTC	CASSLGLTITGPNEQFF
.	TRBV29-1	many	TRBJ1-1	TGCAGCGTTTGTGACAGGATGAACACTGAAGCTTTCTTT	CSVCDRMNTEAFF
.	TRBV28	many	TRBJ1-1	TGTGCCAGCAGACCCCCAGGGGTGGACACTGAAGCTTTCTTT	CASRPPGVDTEAFF
.	TRBV12-3/TRBV12-4	few	TRBJ2-1	TGTGCCAGCAGCTGGGACCACTCCTACAATGAGCAGTTCTTC	CASSWDHSYNEQFF
.	TRBV3-1	many	TRBJ2-1	TGTGCCAGCAGCTATCGGGAAAGGGGCAATGAGCAGTTCTTC	CASSYRERGNEQFF
TRBD1	TRBV11-3	.	TRBJ2-3	TGTGCCAGCAGCTTAGAATGGACAGGGGGAGCAGATACGCAGTATTTT	CASSLEWTGGADTQYF
TRBD2	TRBV20-1	many	TRBJ2-7	TGCAGTGCTAGAGTGGGGGGGAGCTCCTACGAGCAGTACTTC	CSARVGGSSYEQYF
TRBD2	TRBV11-2	many	TRBJ2-7	TGTGCCAGCAGCTTAGGGGCTAGCGGGGGGACCTACGAGCAGTACTTC	CASSLGASGGTYEQYF
.	TRBV28	many	TRBJ2-7	TGTGCCAGCAGACCCGGGGCTCCCTACGAGCAGTACTTC	CASRPGAPYEQYF
.	TRBV10-1	.	TRBJ2-7	TGCGCCAGCAGTGAGTCGGCGAGGGGGGACGAGCAGTACTTC	CASSESARGDEQYF
.	TRBV30	.	TRBJ1-6	TGTGCCTGGAGTGTCCTCCTAGGGCTGAATTCACCCCTCCACTTT	CAWSVLLGLNSPLHF
.	TRBV11-2	many	TRBJ2-7	TGTGCCAGCAGCCTTGAGGTTTACTACGAGCAGTACTTC	CASSLEVYYEQYF
.	TRBV7-3	few	TRBJ2-1	TGTGCCAGCAGCTTAAACTCCGTAAGCGATGAGCAGTTCTTC	CASSLNSVSDEQFF
.	TRBV13	few	TRBJ1-6	TGTGCCAGCAGCTTACAAGGGACCGATTCACCCCTCCACTTT	CASSLQGTDSPLHF
.	TRBV2	many	TRBJ1-5	TGTGCCAGCAGTGGTAGGGGGGGCAATCAGCCCCAGCATTTT	CASSGRGGNQPQHF
.	TRBV10-1	many	TRBJ1-1	TGCGCCAGCAGTGACAGAGTGGACACTGAAGCTTTCTTT	CASSDRVDTEAFF
.	TRBV6-1	.	TRBJ1-5	TGTGCCGCGTCCGGGGAGGGCAGGGCTAGTCAGCCCCAGCATTTT	CAASGEGRASQPQHF
.	TRBV24-1	.	TRBJ2-2	TGTGCCACCAGTGATTTCAGGGATGTCGGGGAGCTGTTTTTT	CATSDFRDVGELFF